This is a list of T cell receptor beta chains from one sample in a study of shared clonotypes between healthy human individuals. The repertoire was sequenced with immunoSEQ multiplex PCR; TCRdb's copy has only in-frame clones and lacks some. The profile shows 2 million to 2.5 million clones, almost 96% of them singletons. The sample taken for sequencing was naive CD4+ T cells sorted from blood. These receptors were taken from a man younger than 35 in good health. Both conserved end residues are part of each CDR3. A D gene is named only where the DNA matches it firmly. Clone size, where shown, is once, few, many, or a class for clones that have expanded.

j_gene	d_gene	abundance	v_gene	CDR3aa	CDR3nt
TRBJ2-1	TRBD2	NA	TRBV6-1	CASSEALAGAYNEQFF	TGTGCCAGCAGTGAAGCGCTAGCGGGGGCGTACAATGAGCAGTTCTTC
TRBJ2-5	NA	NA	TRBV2	CASSEEKQLYSETQYF	TGTGCCAGCAGTGAAGAGAAACAGCTGTATTCGGAGACCCAGTACTTC
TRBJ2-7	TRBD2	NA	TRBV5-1	CASSDTGLASASYEQYF	TGCGCCAGCAGCGACACGGGACTAGCGTCGGCCTCCTACGAGCAGTACTTC
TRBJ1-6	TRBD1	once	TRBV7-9	CASSLAGGQGNSPLHF	TGTGCCAGCAGCTTAGCTGGGGGACAGGGTAATTCACCCCTCCACTTT
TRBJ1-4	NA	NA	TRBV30	CAWRPQSNEKLFF	TGTGCCTGGAGGCCGCAAAGTAATGAAAAACTGTTTTTT
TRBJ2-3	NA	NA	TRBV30	CAWSTLVGPPDTQYF	TGTGCCTGGAGTACACTAGTCGGTCCCCCAGATACGCAGTATTTT
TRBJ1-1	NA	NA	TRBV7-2	CASSGPSWVETEAFF	TGTGCCAGCAGCGGCCCGTCATGGGTCGAAACTGAAGCTTTCTTT
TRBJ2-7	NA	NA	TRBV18	CASSPGRGSYEQYF	TGTGCCAGCTCCCCAGGTCGGGGTTCCTACGAGCAGTACTTC
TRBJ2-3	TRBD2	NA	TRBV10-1	CASQGTSGDADTQYF	TGCGCCAGCCAAGGCACTAGCGGGGACGCAGATACGCAGTATTTT
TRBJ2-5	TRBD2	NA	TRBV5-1	CASSWGPQGGRETQYF	TGCGCCAGCAGCTGGGGACCCCAGGGCGGGAGAGAGACCCAGTACTTC
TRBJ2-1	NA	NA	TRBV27	CASSVEGNEQFF	TGTGCCAGCAGTGTCGAGGGCAATGAGCAGTTCTTC
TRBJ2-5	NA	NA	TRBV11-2	CASSLGLQETQYF	TGTGCCAGCAGCTTGGGACTTCAAGAGACCCAGTACTTC
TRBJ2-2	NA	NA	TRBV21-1	CASSSRGTVNTGELFF	TGTGCCAGCAGCTCCCGGGGGACAGTGAACACCGGGGAGCTGTTTTTT
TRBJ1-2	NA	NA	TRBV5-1	CASSPGGLYGYTF	TGCGCCAGCAGCCCGGGGGGTCTCTATGGCTACACCTTC
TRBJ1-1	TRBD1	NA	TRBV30	CAWGQGTANTEAFF	TGTGCCTGGGGGCAAGGGACAGCGAACACTGAAGCTTTCTTT
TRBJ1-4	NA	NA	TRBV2	CASSRDRGQEKLFF	TGTGCCAGCAGTCGAGACAGAGGGCAGGAAAAACTGTTTTTT
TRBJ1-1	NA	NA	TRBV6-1	CASGGRNTEAFF	TGTGCCAGCGGGGGGAGAAACACTGAAGCTTTCTTT
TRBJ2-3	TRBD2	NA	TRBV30	CAWSPFLAGGTDTQYF	TGTGCCTGGAGCCCCTTTTTAGCGGGGGGGACAGATACGCAGTATTTT
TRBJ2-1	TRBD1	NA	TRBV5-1	CASSLGRQGHNEQFF	TGCGCCAGCAGCTTGGGGAGACAGGGACACAATGAGCAGTTCTTC
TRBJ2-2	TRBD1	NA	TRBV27	CASSSDRGFGELFF	TGTGCCAGCAGTTCGGACAGGGGATTCGGGGAGCTGTTTTTT
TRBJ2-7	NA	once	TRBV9	CASSVGSGNYEQYF	TGTGCCAGCAGCGTAGGAAGTGGAAACTACGAGCAGTACTTC
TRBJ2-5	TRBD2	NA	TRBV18	CASSQALAGLQETQYF	TGTGCCAGCTCACAAGCTCTAGCGGGGCTACAAGAGACCCAGTACTTC
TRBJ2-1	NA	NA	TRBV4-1	CASSQGWGVEQFF	TGCGCCAGCAGCCAAGGGTGGGGGGTTGAGCAGTTCTTC
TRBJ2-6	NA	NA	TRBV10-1	CASSELFQAAGANVLTF	TGCGCCAGCAGTGAGTTATTTCAGGCGGCCGGGGCCAACGTCCTGACTTTC
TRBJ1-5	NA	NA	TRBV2	CASSGLGVGQPQHF	TGTGCCAGCAGTGGCCTAGGGGTAGGGCAGCCCCAGCATTTT
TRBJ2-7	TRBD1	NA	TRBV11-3	CASSSGTGFREQYF	TGTGCCAGCAGCTCTGGGACAGGCTTTCGCGAGCAGTACTTC
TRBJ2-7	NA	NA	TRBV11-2	CASSLVKGHRPYEQYF	TGTGCCAGCAGCTTAGTCAAGGGACATCGACCCTACGAGCAGTACTTC